The next 21 T cell receptor beta chains were all read from a single sample in a study of human T cells and chemical hapten exposure. Via MiXCR, TCRdb re-called the 5' RACE reads, giving one row per CDR3 protein. The table has some 150,000 distinct CDR3 sequences, roughly 4% seen once. Unfractionated whole blood was the source of the extracted total RNA. The receptors were gathered from a female donor in good health.

This clonotype was seen many times. The J gene is TRBJ1-6, the V gene TRBV27, with 7 bases matching TRBD1. This CDR3 is 16 amino acids long. Trimming removed 6 bases from V and 6 bases from J; junction bases left unmatched: 11. Germline V CDR1 and CDR2: MNHEY, SMNVEV (reference sequence). The CDR3 here is CASRNEKTGSNSPLHF. The DNA for the CDR3 is TGTGCCAGCAGGAATGAAAAGACAGGGAGTAATTCACCCCTCCACTTT.

This chain uses TRBV12-3 or TRBV12-4 with TRBJ2-5, with D perhaps TRBD1 or TRBD2 (5 bases each). The V and J ends lost 8 bases and 5 bases respectively, with 21 bases between them. The CDR3 loop spans 15 amino acids. The CDR3 coding sequence is TGTGCCAGCGATGGGGCAGGGACCTCGAGGGAGACCCAGTACTTC. Its translation is CASDGAGTSRETQYF.

This clonotype was recorded at least ten times. The chain employs TRBV11-2 and TRBJ2-7; either TRBD1 or TRBD2 may fit D (6 bases each). Germline V CDR1 and CDR2: SGHAT, FQNNGV. Trimming took 2 bases from V and 6 from J, leaving 20 bases between them. The length of the CDR3 is 16 residues. The CDR3 DNA is TGTGCCAGCAGCTTAAAGGGCGGGACAACGGCTTCCGAGCAGTACTTC. This sequence encodes CASSLKGGTTASEQYF.

This clonotype was seen many times. The rearrangement links TRBV28 to TRBJ1-3; D is perhaps TRBD1 (5 bases). The CDR3 is 15 residues long. Germline values: CDR1 MDHEN, CDR2 SYDVKM. Between the trimmed V and J ends, which lost 6 bases and 0 bases, there was a span of 12 bases. CDR3 bases: TGTGCCAGCAGAACGTGGGGGGACTCTGGAAACACCATATATTTT. It yields the protein CASRTWGDSGNTIYF.

This clonotype was counted many times. The chain's CDR3 is CASNGRGGSYNEQFF. In DNA form, the CDR3 reads TGTGCCAGCAACGGGAGGGGTGGGTCCTACAATGAGCAGTTCTTC. The chain links TRBV12-3 or TRBV12-4 to TRBJ2-1; 8 bases align to TRBD2. Trimming cost V 7 bases and J 1 base; bases outside gene matches: 6. This CDR3 comprises 15 residues.

This clonotype was recorded at least ten times. This chain connects TRBV6-6 to TRBJ1-4; D is undetermined. The CDR3 totals 14 residues. Looked up from germline, CDR1 is MNHNY and CDR2 is SVGAGI (reference sequence). Trimming cost V 0 bases and J 8 bases, with 10 bases left between them. DNA for the CDR3: TGTGCCAGCAGTTACTCGATGGAGAGGGAAAAACTGTTTTTT. It encodes CASSYSMEREKLFF.

This clonotype was counted at least ten times. This rearrangement joins TRBV7-2 to TRBJ2-3, with 7 nucleotides matching TRBD1. Germline-derived CDR1 and CDR2 are SGHTA and FQGNSA. V was pared by 5 bases and J by 4 bases, with 6 bases of the junction left unmatched. This CDR3 contains 14 residues. CDR3 sequence: CASSPRQGADTQYF. DNA of the CDR3: TGTGCCAGCAGCCCTAGACAGGGAGCAGATACGCAGTATTTT. Full variable domain (remainder filled in from reference TRBV7-2 and TRBJ2-3): GAGVSQSPSNKVTEKGKDVELRCDPISGHTALYWYRQSLGQGLEFLIYFQGNSAPDKSGLPSDRFSAERTGGSVSTLTIQRTQQEDSAVYLCASSPRQGADTQYFGPGTRLTVL.

This clonotype was seen at least ten times. The chain is built from TRBV5-1 and TRBJ2-5, with D possibly being TRBD2 (6 bases). In germline, CDR1 is SGHRS, CDR2 YFSETQ. The length of the CDR3 is 15 residues. V lost 1 base, J lost 2 bases, and 12 bases lay in between. This CDR3 is CASSLFSGVQETQYF. CDR3 coding DNA: TGCGCCAGCAGCTTGTTCTCGGGGGTTCAAGAGACCCAGTACTTC.

This clonotype was counted ten times or more. J is TRBJ1-1 and V is TRBV29-1; 7 bases agree with TRBD1. The V gene end was trimmed by 4 bases and the J gene end by 1 base; junction bases not matched to a gene: 6. This CDR3 comprises 14 residues. Germline loops: CDR1 SQVTM, CDR2 ANQGSEA. The CDR3 reads CSVGTTGRNTEAFF. The CDR3 DNA sequence: TGCAGCGTTGGGACGACAGGGAGGAACACTGAAGCTTTCTTT.

This clonotype was counted many times. V gene TRBV19 combines with J gene TRBJ2-1; D is unclear. In germline, CDR1 is LNHDA, CDR2 SQIVND (reference sequence). The CDR3 runs 15 residues. V gave up 7 bases and J gave up 8 bases, with 21 bases separating them. The CDR3, as DNA: TGTGCCAGTAAGGGCTACTTTGATCCCTCGGATGAGCAGTTCTTC. Translating gives CASKGYFDPSDEQFF.

This clonotype has only a few counts. The V and J genes are TRBV15 and TRBJ2-2; TRBD1 or TRBD2 may be the D gene (6 bases each). The CDR3 extends over 15 amino acids. Looked up from germline, CDR1 is LNHNV and CDR2 is YYDKDF (reference sequence). V was trimmed by 1 base and J by 5 bases, leaving 11 bases between them. The DNA of the CDR3 is TGTGCCACCAGCAGAGCGGGGGCGTCGACCGGGGAGCTGTTTTTT. Translated, it gives CATSRAGASTGELFF.

About this clonotype itself: An end of the junction does not agree with germline; a read error may underlie this. V is TRBV2 and J is TRBJ1-5, with D possibly being TRBD1 (5 bases). The CDR3 consists of 19 residues. Germline CDR1 reads SNHLY; CDR2 reads FYNNEI. CDR3 loop: CAGSEWGITDEEGNQPQHF. CDR3 bases: TGTGCCGGCAGTGAATGGGGGATTACCGACGAGGAGGGCAATCAGCCCCAGCATTTT.

J is TRBJ2-1 and V is TRBV20-1, with D perhaps given as TRBD1 or TRBD2 (5 bases each). Germline CDR1 DFQATT, CDR2 SNEGSKA (reference sequence). Deletions cut 5 bases from V and 9 bases from J, with 14 bases between. This CDR3 spans 12 amino acids. The CDR3 sequence: CSARRGLSEQFF. The CDR3 region has the DNA TGCAGTGCTCGTCGGGGCCTCAGTGAGCAGTTCTTC.

This clonotype occurred a few times. V usage is TRBV28 and J usage is TRBJ2-6, with D maybe TRBD1 (7 bases). Trimming stripped 3 bases from V and 0 bases from J, with 15 bases between. This CDR3 region has 18 residues. The V gene's germline CDR1 is MDHEN and CDR2 SYDVKM. The CDR3 sequence is CASSFGGTVVSGANVLTF. CDR3 coding DNA: TGTGCCAGCAGTTTTGGAGGGACAGTTGTCTCTGGGGCCAACGTCCTGACTTTC.

To note about this clonotype: A much larger clone sits a single nucleotide away, making a read error possible. The chain carries TRBV2 and TRBJ1-3; D is perhaps TRBD1 (6 bases). The V gene's germline CDR1 is SNHLY and CDR2 FYNNEI. This CDR3 contains 15 residues. The CDR3 loop reads CVSSGETGSGNTIYF. CDR3 sequence (DNA): TGTGTCAGCAGTGGAGAGACAGGCTCTGGAAACACCATATATTTT.

The chain uses TRBV20-1 and TRBJ1-6, with a possible D match to TRBD1 (6 bases). Germline values: CDR1 DFQATT, CDR2 SNEGSKA (reference sequence). This CDR3 spans 15 amino acids. The V and J ends lost 6 bases and 3 bases respectively, with 15 bases between them. CDR3 in amino acids: CSALDQGIYNSPLHF. The CDR3 coding sequence is TGCAGTGCCCTAGATCAGGGGATCTATAATTCACCCCTCCACTTT.

The rearrangement joins TRBV29-1 to TRBJ2-5, with 10 positions matching TRBD1. Germline CDR1 is SQVTM and CDR2 is ANQGSEA. This CDR3 spans 15 amino acids. The V gene end was trimmed by 6 bases and the J gene end by 5 bases; junction bases not matched to a gene: 12. The CDR3 DNA reads as TGCAGCGTACTAGGACAGGGGGTAAACTTGGAGACCCAGTACTTC. This sequence encodes CSVLGQGVNLETQYF.

The chain uses TRBV9 and TRBJ2-4, with a weak D call TRBD2 (6 bases). This CDR3 has 14 residues. The V end lost 4 bases, the J end lost 6 bases, and 14 bases lay between the germline ends. Germline assignment: CDR1 SGDLS and CDR2 YYNGEE. The CDR3 region is CASSPTGSLNIQYF. The DNA for the CDR3 is TGTGCCAGCAGCCCCACCGGGAGCCTAAACATTCAGTACTTC.

In the case of this clonotype: A much bigger clone sits one base away, suggesting this may be a read error. The rearrangement joins TRBV28 to TRBJ2-3; D assignment may be TRBD1 or TRBD2 (5 bases each). The ends were cut back, 5 bases at V and 2 bases at J, with 17 bases in the middle. The CDR3 has 16 amino acids. CDR1 and CDR2 (germline): MDHEN, SYDVKM. This chain's CDR3 is CASSTPGRADTDTQYF. In DNA, the CDR3 is TGTGCCAGCAGTACACCGGGACGAGCGGACACAGATACGCAGTATTTT.

This clonotype has ten or more counts. The rearrangement uses TRBV20-1 and TRBJ1-1; 8 bases agree with TRBD1. V trimming: 0 bases; J trimming: 5 bases; junction bases outside the gene matches: 8. CDR1 and CDR2 (germline): DFQATT, SNEGSKA (reference sequence). CDR3 length: 15 residues. The CDR3 DNA reads TGCAGTGCTAGAGATATTACAGGGGGTGGAACTGAAGCTTTCTTT. Translating gives CSARDITGGGTEAFF.

This clonotype was recorded at least ten times. The chain combines TRBV3-1 with TRBJ2-1; TRBD2 is a possible D gene (6 bases). The V and J ends lost 2 bases and 4 bases respectively, with 15 bases between them. The germline CDR1 and CDR2 sequences are LGHDT and YNNKEL (reference sequence). There are 16 residues in the CDR3. The CDR3 here is CASSQPIAAGYNEQFF. The CDR3 DNA reads as TGTGCCAGCAGCCAACCTATAGCGGCGGGTTACAATGAGCAGTTCTTC.